A single sample is the source of the 2 T cell receptor beta chains below, sequenced in a study of blood T cell repertoires in COVID-19. Assay: immunoSEQ multiplex PCR; the TCRdb copy retains only in-frame clones and omits some. The table records just over 150,000 clones, 90% to 95% of them present only once. The sequenced sample was peripheral blood. These TCRs come from a woman aged 45-65 years with acute or convalescent COVID-19.

In the case of this clone: Other DNA sequences in this specimen translate into the identical CDR3. V usage is TRBV18 and J usage is TRBJ1-1; D uncertain. V lost 1 base and J lost 2, with 5 bases in between. This CDR3 spans 13 amino acids. The germline V gene encodes CDR1 KGHSH and CDR2 LQKENI. This CDR3 is CASSPRANTEAFF. The CDR3 DNA is TGTGCCAGCTCACCACGAGCAAACACTGAAGCTTTCTTT.

V usage is TRBV28 and J usage is TRBJ1-2; D is unclear. The CDR3 sequence is 12 residues long. The V gene's germline CDR1 is MDHEN and CDR2 SYDVKM. The germline V and J ends were trimmed by 5 bases and 8 bases, with 12 bases remaining between them. CDR3 region: CASSPTISGYTF. DNA for the CDR3: TGTGCCAGCAGTCCCACTATAAGCGGCTACACCTTC.